This entry lists 25 T cell receptor beta chains sequenced from one sample in a study of CD8 T cells in Susac syndrome. Random-hexamer reverse transcription was applied to roughly 0.45 to 1 ug RNA. TCRdb analysed the immunoSEQ multiplex PCR reads with MiXCR anew, one entry per CDR3 protein. The sample lists fewer than 250,000 distinct CDR3 sequences; roughly 92% were seen once. Source material: CD8+ T cells from PBMCs. Receptor source: a human donor with multiple sclerosis.

The CDR3 nucleotides read TGCGCCAGCAGCCAAGGGTCCGTCGGTACGCAGTATTTT. Encoded protein: CASSQGSVGTQYF. This rearrangement joins TRBV4-3 to TRBJ2-3; no reliable D call. The CDR3 loop spans 13 amino acids. Germline values: CDR1 LGHNA, CDR2 YSLEER. Trimming removed 1 base at V and 8 bases at J, with 10 bases between.

The gene calls are TRBV20-1 and TRBJ2-1; 8 nucleotides line up with TRBD2. The junction had 6 bases not matched to a gene; V was cut back by 0 bases and J by 5 bases. The CDR3 extends over 15 amino acids. Germline CDR1 DFQATT, CDR2 SNEGSKA (reference sequence). The CDR3 bases are TGCAGTGCTAGAGAGGTGACTAGCGCGAACAATGAGCAGTTCTTC. It codes for CSAREVTSANNEQFF.

The rearrangement links TRBV7-9 to TRBJ2-5; D call uncertain. CDR3 size: 14 residues. CDR1 is SEHNR and CDR2 is FQNEAQ in the germline V gene (reference sequence). V lost 5 bases to trimming and J lost 2 bases, with 12 bases between them. The DNA for the CDR3 is TGTGCCAGCAGCACCCCGAACCTGCAAGAGACCCAGTACTTC. Its protein product is CASSTPNLQETQYF.

V and J are TRBV20-1 and TRBJ2-4; 7 bases are shared with TRBD2. Looked up from germline, CDR1 is DFQATT and CDR2 is SNEGSKA (reference sequence). This CDR3 region has 14 residues. V lost 0 bases and J lost 5; bases outside the gene matches: 4. CDR3 region: CSARDLGLQNIQYF. The CDR3 DNA reads TGCAGTGCTAGAGATCTGGGACTACAAAACATTCAGTACTTC.

J is TRBJ2-5 and V is TRBV3-1; 7 positions match TRBD2. CDR1 and CDR2 from the germline V gene are LGHDT and YNNKEL (reference sequence). This CDR3 comprises 16 residues. After removal of 4 bases from V and 5 bases from J, the junction contained 13 bases not matched to a gene. CDR3 residues: CASSLYPGGRTETQYF. The CDR3 DNA sequence: TGTGCCAGCAGCCTCTACCCCGGGGGGAGGACGGAGACCCAGTACTTC.

The chain couples TRBV6-5 to TRBJ1-1; D remains unclear. V was clipped by 5 bases and J by 0 bases, with 7 bases between them. Germline CDR1 and CDR2: MNHEY and SVGAGI. The CDR3 loop spans 13 amino acids. Written as DNA, the CDR3 is TGTGCCAGCAGTGGGGAGATGAACACTGAAGCTTTCTTT. It translates to CASSGEMNTEAFF.

The chain carries TRBV15 and TRBJ2-7, with TRBD1 matching over 9 bases. CDR1 LNHNV and CDR2 YYDKDF come from the germline V gene (reference sequence). This CDR3 comprises 15 residues. With 0 bases clipped from V and 3 bases from J, the junction kept 3 bases outside the gene matches. The CDR3 sequence is CATSRDHRGHYEQYF. CDR3 nucleotides: TGTGCCACCAGCAGAGATCACAGGGGGCACTACGAGCAGTACTTC.

This chain connects TRBV27 to TRBJ2-2, with D possibly matching TRBD1 (5 bases). Deletions cut 5 bases from V and 6 bases from J, with 13 bases between. Germline V gives CDR1 MNHEY, CDR2 SMNVEV (reference sequence). The length of the CDR3 is 14 residues. The DNA of the CDR3 is TGTGCCAGCAGTGGGGTTCTCAGGGCCGGGGAGCTGTTTTTT. Translating gives CASSGVLRAGELFF.

The gene calls are TRBV30 and TRBJ1-1; D gene ambiguous. The CDR3 is 13 residues long. V lost 0 bases to trimming and J lost 5 bases, with 10 bases between them. The germline V gene encodes CDR1 GTSNPN and CDR2 SVGIG (reference sequence). CDR3 sequence reads: CAWSVAGTTEAFF. The DNA for the CDR3 is TGTGCCTGGAGTGTTGCGGGAACAACTGAAGCTTTCTTT.

The CDR3 DNA sequence: TGTGCCAGCAGTGATAGGGGGAGAGAAAAACTGTTTTTT. This encodes CASSDRGREKLFF. V usage is TRBV2 and J usage is TRBJ1-4; D is perhaps TRBD1 (6 bases). V was shortened by 3 bases and J by 8 bases, with 10 bases between the two germline ends. Germline values: CDR1 SNHLY, CDR2 FYNNEI. This CDR3 spans 13 amino acids.

This sequence joins TRBV27 and TRBJ2-7; 7 bases align to TRBD1. Trimming took 5 bases from V and 2 from J; bases not matched to a gene: 6. Germline lookup yields CDR1 MNHEY and CDR2 SMNVEV (reference sequence). The CDR3 loop spans 14 amino acids. CDR3 loop: CASSPGTVPYEQYF. CDR3 nucleotide sequence: TGTGCCAGCAGTCCGGGGACAGTTCCCTACGAGCAGTACTTC.

This clonotype was observed once. The V gene is TRBV12-3 or TRBV12-4, the J gene TRBJ2-2; D could derive from TRBD1 or TRBD2 (5 bases each). The germline V and J ends were trimmed by 1 base and 6 bases, with 15 bases remaining between them. The length of the CDR3 is 16 residues. In nucleotides, the CDR3 is TGTGCCAGCAGTTTAGGAGGGGCCTCCGGTTCCGGGGAGCTGTTTTTT. It codes for CASSLGGASGSGELFF.

This chain links TRBV19 with TRBJ1-5; no reliable D call. There are 13 residues in the CDR3. V was pared by 5 bases and J by 5 bases, with 10 bases between. Germline values: CDR1 LNHDA, CDR2 SQIVND (reference sequence). The DNA for the CDR3 is TGTGCCAGTAGTGAGCAGGTTCATCAGCCCCAGCATTTT. The encoded protein is CASSEQVHQPQHF.

V gene TRBV9 combines with J gene TRBJ2-3; possible D gene TRBD2, 5 bases. CDR3 length: 15 amino acids. V lost 0 bases and J 6 bases, leaving 14 bases between the germline ends. Germline CDR1 SGDLS, CDR2 YYNGEE. In DNA, the CDR3 is TGTGCCAGCAGCGTAGAGGCGGGCCCCCCGGATACGCAGTATTTT. Translation: CASSVEAGPPDTQYF.

This clonotype came up once. The gene calls are TRBV21-1 and TRBJ1-2. TRBV21-1 is a recognized pseudogene. The CDR3 has 15 residues. The DNA of the CDR3 is TGTGCCAGCAGCACCCGGGGCCCTACTAACTATGGCTACACCTTC. Translating it yields CASSTRGPTNYGYTF.

The rearrangement uses TRBV28 and TRBJ2-5; TRBD2 aligns across 9 bases. The germline gives CDR1 MDHEN, CDR2 SYDVKM. The CDR3 runs to 16 residues. The trim removed 2 bases at V and 0 bases at J, leaving 4 bases unmatched. CDR3 region: CASSLVAGGHQETQYF. The CDR3 nucleotides are TGTGCCAGCAGTTTAGTGGCGGGGGGGCACCAAGAGACCCAGTACTTC.

The chain carries TRBV19 and TRBJ1-1; no firm D call. This CDR3 is 13 amino acids long. V dropped 3 bases and J dropped 3 bases, with 8 bases sitting between them. Germline V gene sequence: CDR1 LNHDA, CDR2 SQIVND (reference sequence). The CDR3 DNA reads as TGTGCCAGTAGTATGACGGGGTACACTGAAGCTTTCTTT. The encoded protein is CASSMTGYTEAFF.

The chain has TRBV27 and TRBJ2-3; D gene ambiguous. Trimming took 6 bases from V and 6 from J, leaving 13 bases between them. The CDR3 consists of 13 residues. In germline, CDR1 is MNHEY, CDR2 SMNVEV (reference sequence). The CDR3 DNA reads TGTGCCAGCAGCTCGATAGGTTGGGATACGCAGTATTTT. It specifies CASSSIGWDTQYF.

The V call is TRBV19, the J call TRBJ1-1; no definite D call. The ends were cut back, 4 bases at V and 7 bases at J, with 16 bases in the middle. CDR3 length: 14 amino acids. Per the germline V gene, CDR1 is LNHDA and CDR2 is SQIVND (reference sequence). The CDR3 DNA is TGTGCCAGTAGTACCCATTATGGGCGTGTTGAAGCTTTCTTT. Protein product: CASSTHYGRVEAFF.

This clonotype was seen once. The chain links TRBV7-9 to TRBJ2-2; D may be TRBD1 (6 bases). The V end was cut by 4 bases, the J end by 1 base, with 13 bases between. Germline loops: CDR1 SEHNR, CDR2 FQNEAQ (reference sequence). The CDR3 spans 16 residues. The CDR3 DNA reads TGTGCCAGCAGCTCTGCCAAGACAGGGAACACCGGGGAGCTGTTTTTT. Its protein product is CASSSAKTGNTGELFF.

The chain recombines TRBV7-9 with TRBJ2-3; 8 bases are a match to TRBD2. With V trimmed by 5 bases and J by 4 bases, 5 bases remained unmatched. This CDR3 is built from 14 residues. The germline V gene encodes CDR1 SEHNR and CDR2 FQNEAQ (reference sequence). The CDR3 DNA reads TGTGCCAGCAGCGGCCGGGGGGGGTCAGATACGCAGTATTTT. Its protein is CASSGRGGSDTQYF.

V usage is TRBV20-1 and J usage is TRBJ2-1; 8 bases are a match to TRBD2. Looked up from germline, CDR1 is DFQATT and CDR2 is SNEGSKA (reference sequence). CDR3 length equals 13 residues. V trimming: 3 bases; J trimming: 7 bases; junction bases outside the gene matches: 5. The CDR3 protein is CSASELAANEQFF. CDR3 nucleotide sequence: TGCAGTGCTAGTGAACTAGCGGCGAATGAGCAGTTCTTC.

The chain recombines TRBV12-5 with TRBJ1-5; no firm D call. This CDR3 spans 21 amino acids. CDR1 and CDR2 from the germline V gene are LGHNT and FRNRAP. V shed 10 bases and J shed 5 bases, with 39 bases lying between them. DNA for the CDR3: TGTGCTACCCTCTTTGGGTCGCTCCTGCGAAGATCCCATATTGCCCATCAGCCCCAGCATTTT. Translation: CATLFGSLLRRSHIAHQPQHF.

The chain is built from TRBV11-2 and TRBJ2-7; D gene unclear. The CDR3 contains 14 residues. Per germline, CDR1 SGHAT and CDR2 FQNNGV. The V end was cut by 1 base, the J end by 6 bases, with 13 bases between. CDR3 nucleotides: TGTGCCAGCAGCTTAGGGCCCGGACGAGCCGAGCAGTACTTC. This encodes CASSLGPGRAEQYF. The variable domain in full, completed from reference TRBV11-2 and TRBJ2-7, reads EAGVAQSPRYKIIEKRQSVAFWCNPISGHATLYWYQQILGQGPKLLIQFQNNGVVDDSQLPKDRFSAERLKGVDSTLKIQPAKLEDSAVYLCASSLGPGRAEQYFGPGTRLTVT.

The J gene is TRBJ2-2, the V gene TRBV11-2; weak D call: TRBD2 (5 bases). In germline, CDR1 is SGHAT, CDR2 FQNNGV. The CDR3 is 16 residues long. Deletions cut 5 bases from V and 0 bases from J, with 13 bases between. The CDR3 reads CASSHLTIANTGELFF. The CDR3 DNA is TGTGCCAGCAGCCACCTGACTATCGCGAACACCGGGGAGCTGTTTTTT. Using reference TRBV11-2 and TRBJ2-2 for the parts outside the CDR3, the full variable domain is EAGVAQSPRYKIIEKRQSVAFWCNPISGHATLYWYQQILGQGPKLLIQFQNNGVVDDSQLPKDRFSAERLKGVDSTLKIQPAKLEDSAVYLCASSHLTIANTGELFFGEGSRLTVL.